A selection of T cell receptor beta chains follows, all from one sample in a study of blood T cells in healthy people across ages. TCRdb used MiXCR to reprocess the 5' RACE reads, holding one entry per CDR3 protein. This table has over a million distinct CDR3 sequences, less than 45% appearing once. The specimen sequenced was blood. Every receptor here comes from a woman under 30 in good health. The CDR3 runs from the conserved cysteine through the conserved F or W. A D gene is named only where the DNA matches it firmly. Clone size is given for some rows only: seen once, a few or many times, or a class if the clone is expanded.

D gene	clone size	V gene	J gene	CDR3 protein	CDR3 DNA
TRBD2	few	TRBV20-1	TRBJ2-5	CSARDRLAGIQETQYF	TGCAGTGCTAGAGATCGACTAGCGGGGATTCAAGAGACCCAGTACTTC
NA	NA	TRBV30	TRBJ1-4	CAWRGAGGDEKLFF	TGTGCCTGGAGGGGAGCGGGTGGCGATGAAAAACTGTTTTTT
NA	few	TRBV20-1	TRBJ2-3	CSASAGAGTDTQYF	TGCAGTGCTAGCGCCGGGGCAGGCACAGATACGCAGTATTTT
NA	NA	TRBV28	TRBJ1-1	CASSLYVVGVSEAFF	TGTGCCAGCAGTTTATACGTTGTTGGGGTTAGTGAAGCTTTCTTT
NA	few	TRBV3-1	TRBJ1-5	CASSQQHSNQPQHF	TGTGCCAGCAGCCAACAGCATAGCAATCAGCCCCAGCATTTT
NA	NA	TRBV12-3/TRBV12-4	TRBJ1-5	CASSGGGYNQPQHF	TGTGCCAGCAGCGGAGGAGGGTACAATCAGCCCCAGCATTTT
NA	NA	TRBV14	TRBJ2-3	CASRPTGRGTQYF	TGTGCCAGCAGACCTACAGGGAGAGGTACGCAGTATTTT
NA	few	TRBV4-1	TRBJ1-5	CASSTGTRQHF	TGCGCCAGCAGCACAGGAACGCGCCAGCATTTT
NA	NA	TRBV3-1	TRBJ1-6	CASSQTGTPNPPHF	TGTGCCAGCAGCCAAACCGGGACGCCGAATCCCCCCCACTTT
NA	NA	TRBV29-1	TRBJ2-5	CSVEAPLTGSKYF	TGCAGCGTTGAGGCTCCCCTTACAGGGTCGAAGTACTTC
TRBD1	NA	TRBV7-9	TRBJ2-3	CASSPARQGATDTQYF	TGTGCCAGCAGCCCAGCGCGACAGGGGGCCACAGATACGCAGTATTTT
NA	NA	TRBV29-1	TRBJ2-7	CSVKIQGSYEQYF	TGCAGCGTTAAGATACAGGGATCCTACGAGCAGTACTTC
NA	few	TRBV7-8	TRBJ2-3	CASSLRGPRSTDTQYF	TGTGCCAGCAGCTTACGCGGGCCCCGAAGCACAGATACGCAGTATTTT
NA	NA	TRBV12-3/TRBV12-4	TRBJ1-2	CASSFRAGEDGYTF	TGTGCCAGCAGTTTCAGGGCAGGGGAGGATGGCTACACCTTC
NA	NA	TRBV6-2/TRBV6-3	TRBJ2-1	CASSYTGSGEQFF	TGTGCCAGCAGTTACACCGGGAGTGGTGAGCAGTTCTTC
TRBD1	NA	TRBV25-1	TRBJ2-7	CASSVTTGVSYEQYF	TGTGCCAGCAGTGTTACGACAGGGGTCAGCTACGAGCAGTACTTC
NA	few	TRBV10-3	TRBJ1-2	CAIGGPTLNYGYTF	TGTGCCATAGGGGGACCCACCTTAAACTATGGCTACACCTTC
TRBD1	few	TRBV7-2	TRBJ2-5	CASSRDRAETQYF	TGTGCCAGCAGCCGGGACAGGGCAGAGACCCAGTACTTC
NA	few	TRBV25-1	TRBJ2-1	CASRRSGGRYDEQFF	TGTGCCAGCAGGAGGTCCGGAGGACGCTACGATGAGCAGTTCTTC
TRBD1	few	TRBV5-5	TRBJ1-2	CASSFGTEYGYTF	TGTGCCAGCAGCTTCGGGACAGAATATGGCTACACCTTC
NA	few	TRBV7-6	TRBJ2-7	CASSSRQTSYEQYF	TGTGCCAGCAGCTCTCGACAGACCTCCTACGAGCAGTACTTC
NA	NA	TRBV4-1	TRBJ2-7	CASSQGFDYEQYF	TGCGCCAGCAGCCAAGGGTTTGATTACGAGCAGTACTTC
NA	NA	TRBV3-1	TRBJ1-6	CASSQDLAGLNSPLHF	TGTGCCAGCAGCCAAGACCTTGCAGGGCTTAATTCACCCCTCCACTTT